A single sample gave rise to the 11 T cell receptor beta chains below, sequenced in a study of control samples from healthy donors and cancer patients. Libraries were prepared by immunoSEQ multiplex PCR; TCRdb keeps only in-frame clonotypes and omits some of them. The table shows approximately 69,000 clones, with about nine tenths occurring only once. Source material: PBMCs. The source is a man aged 55-75 years with colorectal cancer.

This chain joins TRBV27 and TRBJ1-1; D not resolved. This CDR3 spans 12 amino acids. CDR1 and CDR2 from the germline V gene are MNHEY and SMNVEV (reference sequence). Trimming removed 6 bases from V and 3 bases from J, with 8 bases in between. The CDR3 here is CASRRGYTEAFF. CDR3 nucleotides: TGTGCCAGCAGGCGGGGTTACACTGAAGCTTTCTTT.

The chain couples TRBV20-1 to TRBJ2-1, with D tentatively TRBD2 (6 bases). This CDR3 is built from 11 residues. V lost 5 bases, J lost 11 bases, and 13 bases lay in between. CDR1 and CDR2 from the germline V gene are DFQATT and SNEGSKA (reference sequence). CDR3 bases: TGCAGTGCTTGGGACTCCCCAAAGCAGTTCTTC. This translates into CSAWDSPKQFF.

This rearrangement joins TRBV27 to TRBJ1-6; D not certain. Germline CDR1 and CDR2: MNHEY and SMNVEV (reference sequence). The CDR3 runs 14 residues. V was shortened by 1 base and J by 10 bases, with 11 bases between the two germline ends. The CDR3 nucleotides read TGTGCCAGCAGTTTATACCGGGAAGGGTCACCCCTCCACTTT. It is translated as CASSLYREGSPLHF.

The chain couples TRBV7-9 to TRBJ2-1; no reliable D call. Trimming pared 4 bases from V and 4 bases from J, leaving 5 bases between. Germline V CDR1 and CDR2: SEHNR, FQNEAQ (reference sequence). The CDR3 loop spans 12 amino acids. The CDR3 here is CASSSYYNEQFF. Written as DNA, the CDR3 is TGTGCCAGCAGCTCATATTACAATGAGCAGTTCTTC.

The chain joins TRBV15 to TRBJ2-5; 8 bases are a match to TRBD1. With V trimmed by 8 bases and J by 1 base, 9 bases remained unmatched. Germline CDR1 and CDR2: LNHNV and YYDKDF (reference sequence). The CDR3 spans 15 residues. DNA of the CDR3: TGTGCCACCGGGGACTCGGACAGGGTCCAAGAGACCCAGTACTTC. It encodes CATGDSDRVQETQYF.

This sequence joins TRBV27 and TRBJ2-2; 7 nucleotides agree with TRBD2. With 5 bases clipped from V and 6 bases from J, the junction kept 6 bases outside the gene matches. Germline CDR1 is MNHEY and CDR2 is SMNVEV (reference sequence). The CDR3 covers 14 residues. Here the CDR3 reads CASSARGRAGELFF. In nucleotides, the CDR3 is TGTGCCAGCAGTGCGCGGGGGAGGGCCGGGGAGCTGTTTTTT.

V usage is TRBV6-5 and J usage is TRBJ2-7; no firm D call. This CDR3 contains 14 residues. V lost 4 bases, J lost 0 bases, and 10 bases lay in between. Germline loops: CDR1 MNHEY, CDR2 SVGAGI. CDR3 nucleotides: TGTGCCAGCAGTTCGACGGTGAGCTCCTACGAGCAGTACTTC. Amino acid sequence: CASSSTVSSYEQYF.

The chain joins TRBV29-1 to TRBJ1-2; maybe TRBD1 (6 bases). The ends were cut back, 4 bases at V and 0 bases at J, with 12 bases in the middle. Germline V lookup: CDR1 SQVTM, CDR2 ANQGSEA. This CDR3 is built from 14 residues. The CDR3 nucleotides read TGCAGCGTTGCCTCCGGGGGCTCTAACTATGGCTACACCTTC. Its translation is CSVASGGSNYGYTF.

This rearrangement joins TRBV18 to TRBJ2-2; the D gene is possibly TRBD1 (6 bases). The CDR3 spans 14 residues. From germline, CDR1 is KGHSH and CDR2 LQKENI. The V end lost 3 bases, the J end lost 6 bases, and 11 bases lay between the germline ends. The CDR3 nucleotides read TGTGCCAGCTCACCCTACAGGGAGCCCGGGGAGCTGTTTTTT. It encodes CASSPYREPGELFF.

The rearrangement uses TRBV6-5 and TRBJ2-2; TRBD1 might be the D (7 bases). This CDR3 spans 15 amino acids. Trimming removed 2 bases from V and 6 bases from J, with 13 bases in between. Germline V lookup: CDR1 MNHEY, CDR2 SVGAGI. CDR3 amino acids: CASSYRGRGPGELFF. In DNA form, the CDR3 reads TGTGCCAGCAGTTACAGGGGGCGGGGCCCCGGGGAGCTGTTTTTT.

The chain links TRBV7-8 to TRBJ2-1; D ambiguous. Germline CDR1 and CDR2: SGHVS and FQNEAQ. The CDR3 totals 14 residues. Trimming took off 5 bases at V and 3 bases at J, with 11 bases between the two ends. CDR3 protein: CASSVQRFYNEQFF. For the CDR3, the DNA is TGTGCCAGCAGCGTGCAGCGATTCTACAATGAGCAGTTCTTC. Filled out from reference TRBV7-8 and TRBJ2-1, the complete variable domain reads GAGVSQSPRYKVAKRGQDVALRCDPISGHVSLFWYQQALGQGPEFLTYFQNEAQLDKSGLPSDRFFAERPEGSVSTLKIQRTQQEDSAVYLCASSVQRFYNEQFFGPGTRLTVL.